This TCR beta chain originates from a study of T cell repertoires in cytomegalovirus infection. TCRdb itself ran the reads through MiXCR, one entry per CDR3 protein. The data show approximately 700,000 distinct CDR3 sequences, 35% to 45% seen once. Regarding the study as a whole: Predominance within the ex vivo response was attributable to HLA-C-restricted CMV-specific TCR beta clonotypes.

Turning to this clonotype: Its cognate antigen is unknown.

Trimming shortened V by 2 bases and J by 4 bases, and 9 bases separated the two germline ends. The CDR3 sequence is 13 residues long. Germline-derived CDR1 and CDR2 are SGHVS and FQNEAQ. Specimen: PBMCs. J is TRBJ2-7 and V is TRBV7-8, with unresolved D. This TCR was sampled from a human donor in good health (CMV status not recorded). Some clones in this sample may be carry-over from other donors' samples. This CDR3 reads CASSLKYIYEQYF. The CDR3 nucleotides read TGTGCCAGCAGCTTAAAGTATATATACGAGCAGTACTTC.